This T cell receptor (beta chain) was captured in a study of memory CD4+ T cells and cytomegalovirus serostatus. Across the whole study: Of the healthy Belgian adults, several were CMV seropositive and about two dozen seronegative. Study-level findings and limits: The CMV-associated TCR signature appears largely within the CD4+ memory repertoire.

Notes on this clone: Its antigen is still unknown.

Generated by immunoSEQ multiplex PCR, the TCRdb table keeps only in-frame clones and is missing some. The sample records tens of thousands of clones, 75% to 85% being singletons. Germline CDR1 is SGHTA and CDR2 is FQGNSA. Trimming at V came to 2 bases and at J to 2 bases, leaving 4 bases not matched to a gene. This CDR3 is 15 amino acids long. The sort gate was single viable CD3+CD4+CD8-CD45RO+ cells for memory CD4+ T cells. The receptor was derived from an adult in good health and CMV-seronegative. Input material: memory CD4+ T cells from blood. This rearrangement joins TRBV7-2 to TRBJ2-7, with TRBD2 matching over 9 bases. This chain's CDR3 is CASSLQAGGAYEQYF. CDR3 DNA sequence: TGTGCCAGCAGCTTACAAGCGGGAGGAGCCTACGAGCAGTACTTC.